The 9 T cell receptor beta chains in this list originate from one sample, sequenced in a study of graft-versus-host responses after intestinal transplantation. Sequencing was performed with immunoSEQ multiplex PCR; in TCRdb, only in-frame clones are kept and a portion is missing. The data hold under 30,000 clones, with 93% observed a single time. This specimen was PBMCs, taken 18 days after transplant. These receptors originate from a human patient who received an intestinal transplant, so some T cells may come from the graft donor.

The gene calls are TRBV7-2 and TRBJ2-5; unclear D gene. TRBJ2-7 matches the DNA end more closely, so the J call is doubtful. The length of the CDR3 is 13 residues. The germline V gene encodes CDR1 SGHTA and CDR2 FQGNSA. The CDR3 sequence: CASSLLWPGEQYF. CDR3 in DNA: TGTGCCAGCAGCCTCCTCTGGCCCGGCGAGCAGTACTTC.

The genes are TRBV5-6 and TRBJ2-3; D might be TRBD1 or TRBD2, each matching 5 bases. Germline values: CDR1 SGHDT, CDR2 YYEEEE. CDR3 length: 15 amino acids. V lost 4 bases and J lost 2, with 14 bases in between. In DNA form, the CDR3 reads TGTGCCAGCAGCCCCAGGCCGGGGACCACAGATACGCAGTATTTT. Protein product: CASSPRPGTTDTQYF.

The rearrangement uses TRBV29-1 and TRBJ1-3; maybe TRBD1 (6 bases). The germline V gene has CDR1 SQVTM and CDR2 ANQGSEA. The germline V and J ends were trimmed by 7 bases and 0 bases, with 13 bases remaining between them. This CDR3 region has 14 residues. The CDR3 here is CSALTGDSGNTIYF. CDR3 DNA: TGCAGCGCCCTGACAGGAGACTCTGGAAACACCATATATTTT.

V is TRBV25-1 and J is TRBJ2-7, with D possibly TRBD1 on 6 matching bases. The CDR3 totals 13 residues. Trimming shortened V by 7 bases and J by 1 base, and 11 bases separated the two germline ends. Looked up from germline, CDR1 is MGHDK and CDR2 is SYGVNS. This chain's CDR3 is CASMGTRSYEQYF. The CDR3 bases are TGTGCCAGCATGGGGACACGGTCCTACGAGCAGTACTTC.

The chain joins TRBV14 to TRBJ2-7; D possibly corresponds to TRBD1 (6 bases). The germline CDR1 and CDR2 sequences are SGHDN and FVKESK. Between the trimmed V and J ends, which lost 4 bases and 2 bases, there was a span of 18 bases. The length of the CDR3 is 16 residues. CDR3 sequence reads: CASSPGTGHLAYEQYF. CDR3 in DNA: TGTGCCAGCAGCCCTGGAACGGGACATCTGGCCTACGAGCAGTACTTC.

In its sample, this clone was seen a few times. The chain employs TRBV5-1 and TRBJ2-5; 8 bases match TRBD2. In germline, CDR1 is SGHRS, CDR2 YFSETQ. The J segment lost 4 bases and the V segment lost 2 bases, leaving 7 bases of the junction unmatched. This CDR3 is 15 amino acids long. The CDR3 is CASSFAGGQGETQYF. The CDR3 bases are TGCGCCAGCAGCTTTGCGGGGGGCCAGGGAGAGACCCAGTACTTC.

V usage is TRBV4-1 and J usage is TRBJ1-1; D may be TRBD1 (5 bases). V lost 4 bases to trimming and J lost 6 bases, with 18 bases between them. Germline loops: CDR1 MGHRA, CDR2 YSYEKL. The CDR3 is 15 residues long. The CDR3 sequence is CASSPPGRGRPEAFF. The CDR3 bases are TGCGCCAGCAGCCCTCCGGGTAGGGGACGTCCTGAAGCTTTCTTT.

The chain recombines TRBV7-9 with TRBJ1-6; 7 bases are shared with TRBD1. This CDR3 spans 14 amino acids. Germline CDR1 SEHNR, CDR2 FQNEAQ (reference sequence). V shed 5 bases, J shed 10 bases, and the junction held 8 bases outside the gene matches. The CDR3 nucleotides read TGTGCCAGCAGCGCTAGACAGGGCGGATCACCCCTCCACTTT. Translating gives CASSARQGGSPLHF.

CDR3: CASSLAGTSGGPNNEQFF. The CDR3 DNA reads as TGCGCCAGCAGCTTGGCGGGGACTAGCGGGGGGCCTAACAATGAGCAGTTCTTC. The J gene is TRBJ2-1, the V gene TRBV5-1; 15 positions agree with TRBD2. V shed 0 bases, J shed 5 bases, and the junction held 6 bases outside the gene matches. The CDR3 runs 18 residues. Germline V gene lookup returns CDR1 SGHRS and CDR2 YFSETQ.